The subject of this entry is one T cell receptor (beta chain). These data are taken from a study of T cell changes during pregnancy in multiple sclerosis. Sequencing used immunoSEQ multiplex PCR; TCRdb keeps in-frame clones, though not all of them. The sample lists 37,000 or so clones, 70% to 90% occurring once. CDR1 SGHRS and CDR2 YFSETQ come from the germline V gene. The CDR3 covers 14 residues. V shed 4 bases and J 3 bases; nucleotides not matched to a gene: 4. The sequence came from a female donor with multiple sclerosis, enrolled in a pregnancy study. The specimen comprised CD4+ T cells from peripheral blood mononuclear cells, sampled in the first trimester of pregnancy. The rearrangement uses TRBV5-1 and TRBJ1-5, with 7 bases matching TRBD1. CDR3 in amino acids: CASSLGTANQPQHF. DNA of the CDR3: TGCGCCAGCAGCCTCGGGACAGCCAATCAGCCCCAGCATTTT.